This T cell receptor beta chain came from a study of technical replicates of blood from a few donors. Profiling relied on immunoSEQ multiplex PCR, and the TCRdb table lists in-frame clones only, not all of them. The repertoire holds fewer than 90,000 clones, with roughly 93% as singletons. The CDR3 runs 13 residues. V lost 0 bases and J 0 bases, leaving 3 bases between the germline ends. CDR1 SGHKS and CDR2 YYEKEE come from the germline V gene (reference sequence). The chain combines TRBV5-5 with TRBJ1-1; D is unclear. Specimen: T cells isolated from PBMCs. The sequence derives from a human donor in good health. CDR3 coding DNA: TGTGCCAGCAGCTTGGGTATGAACACTGAAGCTTTCTTT. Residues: CASSLGMNTEAFF. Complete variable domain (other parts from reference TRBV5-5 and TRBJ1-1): DAGVTQSPTHLIKTRGQQVTLRCSPISGHKSVSWYQQVLGQGPQFIFQYYEKEERGRGNFPDRFSARQFPNYSSELNVNALLLGDSALYLCASSLGMNTEAFFGQGTRLTVV.